These 12 T cell receptor beta chains came from one sample sequenced in a study of metastatic and nonmetastatic thyroid tumors. Patients had received no treatment of any kind before thyroid surgery. TCRdb re-clonotyped the PCR reads through MiXCR. The profile shows roughly 98,000 clones, under 15% of them singletons. Sequencing used blood. Every receptor here comes from a female donor with papillary thyroid cancer or a benign thyroid nodule (not recorded which). Some clones in this sample may be carry-over from other donors' samples.

This clone was counted ten times or more. The chain uses TRBV5-1 and TRBJ2-7; D is undetermined. The V end lost 0 bases, the J end lost 4 bases, and 17 bases lay between the germline ends. The germline V gene has CDR1 SGHRS and CDR2 YFSETQ. The CDR3 sequence is 16 residues long. CDR3 sequence (DNA): TGCGCCAGCAGCTTGGTTCTTGGTGGTCAGAAATACGAGCAGTACTTC. It is translated as CASSLVLGGQKYEQYF.

Details on this clone: An end of the junction differs from the germline gene, which may be a read error. The V gene is TRBV6-1, the J gene TRBJ2-7, with unresolved D. Germline CDR1 and CDR2: MNHNS and SASEGT. This CDR3 is built from 16 residues. The CDR3 DNA follows: TGTGCCAGCAGTGAAGGCCACCCCCATACACCCTACGAGAAGTACTTC. Its protein product is CASSEGHPHTPYEKYF.

This sequence joins TRBV4-1 and TRBJ1-1, with D uncertain. Germline values: CDR1 MGHRA, CDR2 YSYEKL. The CDR3 totals 15 residues. The V end was cut by 0 bases, the J end by 0 bases, with 8 bases between. DNA for the CDR3: TGCGCCAGCAGCCAAGATTGGGCTATGAACACTGAAGCTTTCTTT. Amino acids: CASSQDWAMNTEAFF.

In its sample, this clone was seen a few times. The chain has TRBV28 and TRBJ2-7; possibly TRBD2 for D (6 bases). Germline loops: CDR1 MDHEN, CDR2 SYDVKM. The CDR3 spans 15 residues. Trimming took 10 bases from V and 1 from J, leaving 20 bases between them. In DNA form, the CDR3 reads TGTGCCATCATCGGCGGGGTAAAAATTTCCTACGAGCAGTACTTC. Translated, it gives CAIIGGVKISYEQYF.

Ten or more counts support this clone. The chain recombines TRBV5-4 with TRBJ1-2; D remains unclear. Germline V gene data show CDR1 as SGHNT and CDR2 as YYREEE (reference sequence). The length of the CDR3 is 14 residues. The V end lost 0 bases, the J end lost 1 base, and 7 bases lay between the germline ends. In nucleotides, the CDR3 is TGTGCCAGCAGCTTGGCCAATTATAACTATGGCTACACCTTC. Translation gives CASSLANYNYGYTF.

This clone was picked up many times. The chain joins TRBV6-2 or TRBV6-3 to TRBJ1-1; D gene ambiguous. Trimming stripped 0 bases from V and 3 bases from J, with 17 bases between. This CDR3 contains 17 residues. Germline CDR1 reads MNHEY; CDR2 reads SVGEGT. CDR3 bases: TGTGCCAGCAGTTACTCTAAATCCGAGGGTGTCGACACTGAAGCTTTCTTT. Translating gives CASSYSKSEGVDTEAFF.

At least ten counts were recorded for this clone. Other nucleotide sequences in the sample specify the same CDR3. The J gene is TRBJ2-1, the V gene TRBV20-1; 7 bases are a match to TRBD2. The germline V gene has CDR1 DFQATT and CDR2 SNEGSKA (reference sequence). The CDR3 length is 11 residues. The ends lost 1 base at V and 10 bases at J; junction bases unmatched: 1. CDR3 coding DNA: TGCAGTGCTAGAGGAGCGGGGGAGCAGTTCTTC. Encoded protein: CSARGAGEQFF.

The chain recombines TRBV6-2 or TRBV6-3 with TRBJ1-1; no reliable D call. The CDR3 has 13 residues. Germline CDR1 reads MNHEY; CDR2 reads SVGEGT. The germline V and J ends were trimmed by 6 bases and 2 bases, with 10 bases remaining between them. The CDR3, as DNA: TGTGCCAGCAGCTCAGATCCTAACACTGAAGCTTTCTTT. Residues: CASSSDPNTEAFF.

The sample holds a few counts of this clone. V gene TRBV6-5 combines with J gene TRBJ2-7; 9 positions match TRBD1. The CDR3 is made up of 15 amino acids. Germline assignment: CDR1 MNHEY and CDR2 SVGAGI. The trim removed 0 bases at V and 5 bases at J, leaving 5 bases unmatched. For the CDR3, the DNA is TGTGCCAGCAGTTACTCACCGACAGGGGGGGACGAGCAGTACTTC. It codes for CASSYSPTGGDEQYF.

As for this clone: A much larger clone is a single base away; this may be a read error. The chain uses TRBV10-3 and TRBJ2-3; a possible D gene is TRBD2 (5 bases). The germline gives CDR1 ENHRY, CDR2 SYGVKD. There are 19 residues in the CDR3. V lost 7 bases and J 0 bases, leaving 26 bases between the germline ends. The CDR3 protein is CAIIELWTGSTSSTDTQYF. The CDR3 coding sequence is TGTGCCATCATTGAACTATGGACGGGGAGTACCTCTAGCACAGATACGCAGTATTTT.

This chain uses TRBV5-6 with TRBJ2-1; 12 bases are shared with TRBD2. The CDR3 extends over 17 amino acids. Germline V gives CDR1 SGHDT, CDR2 YYEEEE. V gave up 1 base and J gave up 5 bases; unmatched junction bases: 7. The CDR3 spells CASSLWGTSGSNNEQFF. The CDR3 bases are TGTGCCAGCAGCTTGTGGGGGACTAGCGGGTCCAACAATGAGCAGTTCTTC.

This clone was observed at least ten times. The V call is TRBV20-1, the J call TRBJ1-4; D perhaps matches TRBD1 (5 bases). From germline, CDR1 is DFQATT and CDR2 SNEGSKA (reference sequence). Between the trimmed V and J ends, which lost 2 bases and 8 bases, there was a span of 18 bases. There are 15 residues in the CDR3. DNA for the CDR3: TGCAGTGCTAGATCGACCGGGACGGAGGGGGAAAAACTGTTTTTT. This encodes CSARSTGTEGEKLFF.